Listed here are 21 T cell receptor beta chains from one sample, sequenced in a study of shared clonotypes between healthy human individuals. The assay was immunoSEQ multiplex PCR, and TCRdb's table has in-frame clones only and misses some. Of some 2,400,000 clones in the sample, approximately 96% were seen once. Sequences were obtained from naive CD4+ T cells sorted from blood. The subset is: CD45RA+ positively selected. These receptors all stem from a man in his late teens or twenties in good health.

The chain couples TRBV7-2 to TRBJ2-3, with 9 bases lining up with TRBD2. The ends lost 0 bases at V and 3 bases at J; junction bases unmatched: 7. Looked up from germline, CDR1 is SGHTA and CDR2 is FQGNSA. The CDR3 consists of 17 residues. The chain's CDR3 is CASSLAGRGRGTDTQYF. CDR3 coding DNA: TGTGCCAGCAGCTTAGCTGGGCGCGGGAGGGGAACAGATACGCAGTATTTT.

The chain carries TRBV7-2 and TRBJ2-2; D remains unclear. This CDR3 is built from 16 residues. V lost 0 bases to trimming and J lost 5 bases, with 13 bases between them. In germline, CDR1 is SGHTA, CDR2 FQGNSA. The CDR3 is CASSLASWRQTGELFF. In DNA form, the CDR3 reads TGTGCCAGCAGCTTAGCCTCGTGGCGTCAGACCGGGGAGCTGTTTTTT.

Only a few counts were recorded for this clone. This chain links TRBV4-1 with TRBJ2-7; 7 nucleotides line up with TRBD2. V trimming: 4 bases; J trimming: 6 bases; junction bases outside the gene matches: 12. Germline V gene sequence: CDR1 MGHRA, CDR2 YSYEKL. The CDR3 has 15 amino acids. The CDR3 loop reads CASSPGSGLAREQYF. The CDR3 nucleotides are TGCGCCAGCAGCCCAGGTAGCGGGCTTGCCCGCGAGCAGTACTTC.

The chain couples TRBV2 to TRBJ1-2, with 8 nucleotides matching TRBD1. V was clipped by 3 bases and J by 7 bases; unmatched bases: 1. The length of the CDR3 is 12 residues. Germline V gives CDR1 SNHLY, CDR2 FYNNEI. The CDR3: CASSDDRGGYTF. The CDR3 DNA reads as TGTGCCAGCAGTGACGACAGGGGTGGCTACACCTTC.

The chain recombines TRBV6-6 with TRBJ1-4; 7 positions match TRBD1. V trimming: 8 bases; J trimming: 12 bases; junction bases outside the gene matches: 3. Germline V CDR1 and CDR2: MNHNY, SVGAGI (reference sequence). The CDR3 loop spans 10 amino acids. CDR3 nucleotide sequence: TGTGCCAGCTGCGACAGGGAACTGTTTTTT. Protein product: CASCDRELFF.

The rearrangement uses TRBV5-1 and TRBJ1-1; 7 bases fit TRBD1. This CDR3 is 14 amino acids long. The V gene's germline CDR1 is SGHRS and CDR2 YFSETQ. Trimming took 4 bases from V and 1 from J; bases not matched to a gene: 4. CDR3 region: CASSRTGANTEAFF. Written as DNA, the CDR3 is TGCGCCAGCAGCCGGACAGGAGCGAACACTGAAGCTTTCTTT.

This sequence joins TRBV5-1 and TRBJ1-1; D is possibly TRBD1 (5 bases). Per the germline V gene, CDR1 is SGHRS and CDR2 is YFSETQ. CDR3 length equals 17 residues. V lost 3 bases and J lost 0, with 18 bases in between. DNA of the CDR3: TGCGCCAGCAGCTCAACCGGGACTGCTTCAATGAACACTGAAGCTTTCTTT. Its protein product is CASSSTGTASMNTEAFF.

The CDR3 loop is CASSSPGAVNSPLHF. In nucleotides, the CDR3 is TGTGCCAGCAGCTCCCCTGGGGCCGTTAATTCACCCCTCCACTTT. The chain couples TRBV5-5 to TRBJ1-6, with D perhaps TRBD1 (5 bases). The CDR3 consists of 15 residues. Germline CDR1 SGHKS, CDR2 YYEKEE (reference sequence). V was shortened by 3 bases and J by 6 bases, with 13 bases between the two germline ends.

In regard to this clone: The junction differs from germline at one of its ends, possibly a read error. This sample also contains other DNA sequences that code for the same CDR3. V gene TRBV7-7 combines with J gene TRBJ2-5, with D possibly being TRBD1 (6 bases). The CDR3 loop spans 14 amino acids. The germline V gene encodes CDR1 SSHAT and CDR2 FNYEAQ (reference sequence). In nucleotides, the CDR3 is TGTGCTAGCAGCTTAGGGGGAGCCCAAGAGACCCAGTACTTC. Translating it yields CASSLGGAQETQYF.

This clone was seen once. The chain couples TRBV7-9 to TRBJ2-7, with D perhaps TRBD1 (5 bases). Germline CDR1 reads SEHNR; CDR2 reads FQNEAQ (reference sequence). Trimming shortened V by 5 bases and J by 3 bases, and 11 bases separated the two germline ends. The CDR3 is made up of 13 amino acids. CDR3 amino acids: CASSQGVFYEQYF. The CDR3 DNA reads as TGTGCCAGCAGCCAAGGGGTGTTCTACGAGCAGTACTTC. Combining the CDR3 with reference TRBV7-9 and TRBJ2-7 gives the whole variable domain DTGVSQNPRHKITKRGQNVTFRCDPISEHNRLYWYRQTLGQGPEFLTYFQNEAQLEKSRLLSDRFSAERPKGSFSTLEIQRTEQGDSAMYLCASSQGVFYEQYFGPGTRLTVT.

V and J are TRBV14 and TRBJ1-2; D remains unclear. V gave up 1 base and J gave up 4 bases, with 13 bases separating them. Germline V gives CDR1 SGHDN, CDR2 FVKESK. The CDR3 loop spans 15 amino acids. DNA of the CDR3: TGTGCCAGCAGCCAAGTAAGCGGCAGACCCTATGGCTACACCTTC. Protein product: CASSQVSGRPYGYTF. Full variable domain (missing parts from reference TRBV14 and TRBJ1-2): EAGVTQFPSHSVIEKGQTVTLRCDPISGHDNLYWYRRVMGKEIKFLLHFVKESKQDESGMPNNRFLAERTGGTYSTLKVQPAELEDSGVYFCASSQVSGRPYGYTFGSGTRLTVV.

This chain links TRBV9 with TRBJ1-1; no clear D gene. The CDR3 runs 14 residues. The V and J ends lost 4 bases and 5 bases respectively, with 15 bases between them. Per germline, CDR1 SGDLS and CDR2 YYNGEE. CDR3 residues: CASSPEGSRTEAFF. CDR3 nucleotide sequence: TGTGCCAGCAGCCCAGAAGGCAGTCGGACTGAAGCTTTCTTT.

The rearrangement links TRBV6-1 to TRBJ1-1; unclear D gene. The V and J ends lost 5 bases and 1 base respectively, with 8 bases between them. Germline values: CDR1 MNHNS, CDR2 SASEGT. The CDR3 length is 13 residues. The CDR3 DNA follows: TGTGCCAGCAGTATGCTGGGGAACACTGAAGCTTTCTTT. It is translated as CASSMLGNTEAFF.

V is TRBV5-1 and J is TRBJ2-1; TRBD2 might be the D (6 bases). This CDR3 comprises 13 residues. Trimming left V 3 bases short and J 9 bases short, with 13 bases between. In germline, CDR1 is SGHRS, CDR2 YFSETQ. The CDR3 DNA follows: TGCGCCAGCAGCTGGGGAACTAGCAGTGAGCAGTTCTTC. It specifies CASSWGTSSEQFF.

This clone showed up just once. The rearrangement joins TRBV29-1 to TRBJ2-7, with TRBD1 matching over 7 bases. J lost 1 base, V lost 3 bases, and 3 bases had no gene match. This CDR3 is 13 amino acids long. From germline, CDR1 is SQVTM and CDR2 ANQGSEA. The CDR3 spells CSVDKQGSYEQYF. The CDR3 DNA is TGCAGCGTTGACAAACAGGGGTCCTACGAGCAGTACTTC.

The chain is built from TRBV18 and TRBJ2-7; D might be TRBD1 (6 bases). The germline gives CDR1 KGHSH, CDR2 LQKENI. The V end was cut by 4 bases, the J end by 6 bases, with 10 bases between. The CDR3 spans 12 residues. The CDR3 reads CASSLMDSEQYF. Written as DNA, the CDR3 is TGTGCCAGCTCACTCATGGACAGCGAGCAGTACTTC.

In its sample, this clone was seen once. The J gene is TRBJ2-5, the V gene TRBV10-1, with D uncertain. The CDR3 extends over 11 amino acids. Trimming cost V 6 bases and J 4 bases, with 6 bases left between them. Germline V CDR1 and CDR2: WNHNN, SYGVQD (reference sequence). The CDR3 DNA sequence: TGCGCCAGCAGATTCTTAGAGACCCAGTACTTC. Protein: CASRFLETQYF.

The V gene is TRBV4-1, the J gene TRBJ1-2; D is unclear. This CDR3 spans 13 amino acids. V was cut by 0 bases and J by 8 bases, with 10 bases left in between. CDR1 and CDR2 from the germline V gene are MGHRA and YSYEKL. CDR3 region: CASSQDGVSGYTF. In DNA, the CDR3 is TGCGCCAGCAGCCAAGACGGGGTCTCCGGCTACACCTTC.

The chain links TRBV28 to TRBJ2-3; D possibly corresponds to TRBD1 (6 bases). The CDR3 spans 15 residues. Trimming took off 5 bases at V and 1 base at J, with 13 bases between the two ends. Germline CDR1 reads MDHEN; CDR2 reads SYDVKM. CDR3 protein: CASSGVRGRTDTQYF. DNA for the CDR3: TGTGCCAGCAGTGGAGTCAGGGGCCGCACAGATACGCAGTATTTT.

The chain recombines TRBV6-1 with TRBJ2-5; tentative D call: TRBD1 (6 bases). The germline V and J ends were trimmed by 9 bases and 2 bases, with 10 bases remaining between them. The CDR3 spans 12 residues. Germline V CDR1 and CDR2: MNHNS, SASEGT. The CDR3 here is CASLDSQETQYF. CDR3 DNA: TGTGCCAGTCTGGACAGTCAAGAGACCCAGTACTTC.

This sequence joins TRBV18 and TRBJ2-1, with D perhaps matching TRBD2 (5 bases). Trimming cost V 11 bases and J 4 bases, with 15 bases left between them. The CDR3 spans 13 residues. Per germline, CDR1 KGHSH and CDR2 LQKENI. The CDR3 DNA follows: TGTGCCGGCGGAGGTTCGGGTTACAATGAGCAGTTCTTC. Its translation is CAGGGSGYNEQFF.